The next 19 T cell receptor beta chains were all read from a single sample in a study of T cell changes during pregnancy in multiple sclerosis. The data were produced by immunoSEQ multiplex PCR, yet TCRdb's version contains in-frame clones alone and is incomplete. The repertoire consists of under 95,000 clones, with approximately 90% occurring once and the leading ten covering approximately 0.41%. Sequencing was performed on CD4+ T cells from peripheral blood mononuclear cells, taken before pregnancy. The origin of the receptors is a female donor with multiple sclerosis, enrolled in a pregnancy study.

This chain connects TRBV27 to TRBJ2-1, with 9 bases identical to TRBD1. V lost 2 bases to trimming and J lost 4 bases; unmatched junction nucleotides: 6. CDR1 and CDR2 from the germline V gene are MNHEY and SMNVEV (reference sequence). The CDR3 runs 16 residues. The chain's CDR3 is CASSLPGTGNYNEQFF. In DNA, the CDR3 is TGTGCCAGCAGTTTACCAGGGACAGGGAATTACAATGAGCAGTTCTTC.

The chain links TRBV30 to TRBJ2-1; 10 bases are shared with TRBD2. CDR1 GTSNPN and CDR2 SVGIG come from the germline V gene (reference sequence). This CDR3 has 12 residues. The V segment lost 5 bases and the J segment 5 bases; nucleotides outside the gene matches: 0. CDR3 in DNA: TGTGCCTGGGGACTAGCGGACAATGAGCAGTTCTTC. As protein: CAWGLADNEQFF.

CDR3 coding DNA: TGTGCCAGCAGGCCTCGGACAGGGCAGCCCCAGCCCCAGCATTTT. Its protein is CASRPRTGQPQPQHF. V usage is TRBV6-1 and J usage is TRBJ1-5; 8 nucleotides match TRBD1. Germline lookup yields CDR1 MNHNS and CDR2 SASEGT. The CDR3 extends over 15 amino acids. The junction had 11 bases not matched to a gene; V was cut back by 6 bases and J by 7 bases.

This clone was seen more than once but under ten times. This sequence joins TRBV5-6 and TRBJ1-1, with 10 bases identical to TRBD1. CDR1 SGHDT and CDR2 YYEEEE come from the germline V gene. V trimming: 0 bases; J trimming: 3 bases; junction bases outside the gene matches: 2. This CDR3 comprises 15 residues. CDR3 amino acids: CASSLAGQGDTEAFF. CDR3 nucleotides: TGTGCCAGCAGCTTGGCCGGACAGGGGGACACTGAAGCTTTCTTT.

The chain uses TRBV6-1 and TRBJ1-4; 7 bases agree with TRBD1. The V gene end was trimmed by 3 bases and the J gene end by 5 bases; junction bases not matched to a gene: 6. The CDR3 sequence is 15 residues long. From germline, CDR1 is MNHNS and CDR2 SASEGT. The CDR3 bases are TGTGCCAGCAGTGATCGACAGGGAGGAAATGAAAAACTGTTTTTT. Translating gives CASSDRQGGNEKLFF.

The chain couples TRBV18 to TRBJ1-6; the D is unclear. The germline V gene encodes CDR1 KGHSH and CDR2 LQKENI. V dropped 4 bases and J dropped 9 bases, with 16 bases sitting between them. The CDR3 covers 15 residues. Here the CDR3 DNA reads TGTGCCAGCTCACTTTCAGACGTGGGGAGTTCACCCCTCCACTTT. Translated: CASSLSDVGSSPLHF. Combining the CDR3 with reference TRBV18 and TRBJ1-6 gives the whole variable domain NAGVMQNPRHLVRRRGQEARLRCSPMKGHSHVYWYRQLPEEGLKFMVYLQKENIIDESGMPKERFSAEFPKEGPSILRIQQVVRGDSAAYFCASSLSDVGSSPLHFGNGTRLTVT.

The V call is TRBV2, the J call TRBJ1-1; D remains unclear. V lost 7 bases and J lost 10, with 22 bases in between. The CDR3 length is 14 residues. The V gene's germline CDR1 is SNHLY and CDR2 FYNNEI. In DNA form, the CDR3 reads TGTGCCAGCACTGGAGGCGGAAAATGGAGCGCAGCTTTCTTT. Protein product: CASTGGGKWSAAFF.

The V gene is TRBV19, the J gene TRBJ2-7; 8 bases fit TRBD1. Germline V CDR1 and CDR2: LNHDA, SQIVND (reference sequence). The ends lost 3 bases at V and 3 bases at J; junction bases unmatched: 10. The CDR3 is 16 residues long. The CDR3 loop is CASSILGQGSSYEQYF. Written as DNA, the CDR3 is TGTGCCAGTAGTATTTTAGGACAGGGTTCCAGCTACGAGCAGTACTTC.

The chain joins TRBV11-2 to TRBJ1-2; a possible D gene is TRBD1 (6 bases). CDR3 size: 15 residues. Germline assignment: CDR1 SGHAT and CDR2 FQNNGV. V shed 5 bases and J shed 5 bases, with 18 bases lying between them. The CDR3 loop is CASSRTFRGSYGYTF. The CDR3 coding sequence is TGTGCCAGCAGCCGCACCTTCAGGGGTAGTTATGGCTACACCTTC.

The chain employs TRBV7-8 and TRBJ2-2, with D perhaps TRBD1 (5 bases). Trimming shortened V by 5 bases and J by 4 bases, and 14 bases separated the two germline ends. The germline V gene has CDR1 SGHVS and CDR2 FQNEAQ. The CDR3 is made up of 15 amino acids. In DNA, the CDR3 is TGTGCCAGCAGCCAGGGAATCGAGAGCACCGGGGAGCTGTTTTTT. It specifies CASSQGIESTGELFF. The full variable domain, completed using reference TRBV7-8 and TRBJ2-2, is GAGVSQSPRYKVAKRGQDVALRCDPISGHVSLFWYQQALGQGPEFLTYFQNEAQLDKSGLPSDRFFAERPEGSVSTLKIQRTQQEDSAVYLCASSQGIESTGELFFGEGSRLTVL.

The CDR3 coding sequence is TGTGCCAGCAACCCGGGGGGGTCTGACACTGAAGCTTTCTTT. It encodes CASNPGGSDTEAFF. This chain links TRBV6-1 with TRBJ1-1, with D possibly matching TRBD1 (5 bases). From germline, CDR1 is MNHNS and CDR2 SASEGT. V lost 7 bases to trimming and J lost 3 bases, with 15 bases between them. The CDR3 runs 14 residues.

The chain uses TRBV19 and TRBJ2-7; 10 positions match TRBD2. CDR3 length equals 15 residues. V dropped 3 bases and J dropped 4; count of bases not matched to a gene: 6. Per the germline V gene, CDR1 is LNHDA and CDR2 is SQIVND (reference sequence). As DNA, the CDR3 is TGTGCCAGTAGTATGTTACTAGCGGGAAAGTACGAGCAGTACTTC. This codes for CASSMLLAGKYEQYF.

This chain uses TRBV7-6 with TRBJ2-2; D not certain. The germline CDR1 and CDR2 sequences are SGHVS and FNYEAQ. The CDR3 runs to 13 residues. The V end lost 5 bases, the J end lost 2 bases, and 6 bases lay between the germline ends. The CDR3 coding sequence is TGTGCCAGCAGCCGTGTTAACACCGGGGAGCTGTTTTTT. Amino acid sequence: CASSRVNTGELFF.

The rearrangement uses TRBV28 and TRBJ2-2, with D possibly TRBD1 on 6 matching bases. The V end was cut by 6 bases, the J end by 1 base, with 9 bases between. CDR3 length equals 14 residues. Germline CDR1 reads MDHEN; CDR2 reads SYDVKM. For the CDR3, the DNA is TGTGCCAGCAGGCAGGGACAGAACACCGGGGAGCTGTTTTTT. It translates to CASRQGQNTGELFF.

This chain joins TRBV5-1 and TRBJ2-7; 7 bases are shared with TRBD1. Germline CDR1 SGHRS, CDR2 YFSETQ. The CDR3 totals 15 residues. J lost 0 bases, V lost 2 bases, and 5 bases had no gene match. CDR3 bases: TGCGCCAGCAGCTTAAACCGGGACAGCTCCTACGAGCAGTACTTC. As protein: CASSLNRDSSYEQYF.

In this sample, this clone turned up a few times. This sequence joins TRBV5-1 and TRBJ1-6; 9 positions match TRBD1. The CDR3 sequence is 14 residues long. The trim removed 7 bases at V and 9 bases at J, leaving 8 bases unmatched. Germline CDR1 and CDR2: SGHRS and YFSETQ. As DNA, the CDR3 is TGCGCCAGCTACGGGGACAGGGCCGGTTCACCCCTCCACTTT. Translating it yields CASYGDRAGSPLHF.

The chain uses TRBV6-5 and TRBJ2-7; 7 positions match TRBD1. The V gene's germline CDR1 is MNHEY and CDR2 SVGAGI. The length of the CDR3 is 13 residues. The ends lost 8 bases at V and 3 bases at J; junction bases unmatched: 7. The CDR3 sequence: CASAMTGLYEQYF. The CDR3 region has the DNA TGTGCCAGCGCCATGACAGGGCTCTACGAGCAGTACTTC.

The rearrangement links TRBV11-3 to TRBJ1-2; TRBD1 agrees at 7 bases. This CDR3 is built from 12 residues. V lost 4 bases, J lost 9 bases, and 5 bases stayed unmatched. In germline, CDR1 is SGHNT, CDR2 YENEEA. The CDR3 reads CASSSNRGSYTF. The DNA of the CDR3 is TGTGCCAGCAGCTCTAACAGGGGTAGCTACACCTTC.

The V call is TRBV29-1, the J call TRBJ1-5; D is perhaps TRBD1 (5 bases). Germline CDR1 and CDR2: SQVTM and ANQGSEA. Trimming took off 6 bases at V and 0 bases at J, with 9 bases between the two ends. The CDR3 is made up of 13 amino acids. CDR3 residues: CSVGTGSNQPQHF. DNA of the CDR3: TGCAGCGTCGGAACAGGTAGCAATCAGCCCCAGCATTTT.